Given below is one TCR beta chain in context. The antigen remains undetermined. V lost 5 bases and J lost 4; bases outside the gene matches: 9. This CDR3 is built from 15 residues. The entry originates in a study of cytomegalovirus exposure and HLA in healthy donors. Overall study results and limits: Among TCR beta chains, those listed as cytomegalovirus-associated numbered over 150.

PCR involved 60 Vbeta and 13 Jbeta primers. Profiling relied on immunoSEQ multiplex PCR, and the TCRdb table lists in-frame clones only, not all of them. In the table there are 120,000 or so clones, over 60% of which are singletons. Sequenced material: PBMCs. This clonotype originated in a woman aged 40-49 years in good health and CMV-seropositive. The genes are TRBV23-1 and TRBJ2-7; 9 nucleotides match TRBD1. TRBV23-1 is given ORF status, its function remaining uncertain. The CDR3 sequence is CASSEYRDRVYEQYF. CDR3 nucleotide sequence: TGCGCCAGCAGTGAATACCGGGACAGGGTTTACGAGCAGTACTTC.